These T cell receptor beta chains were read from a single sample in a study of cytomegalovirus exposure and HLA in healthy donors. This table comes from immunoSEQ multiplex PCR, and its TCRdb copy is limited to in-frame clones, with some not included. The table lists fewer than 150,000 clones, 79% of them singletons. Sequencing used PBMCs. The receptors stem from a man aged 35 to 55 in good health and CMV-seropositive. CDR3s include the opening cysteine and the closing phenylalanine or tryptophan.

j_gene: TRBJ1-1; v_gene: TRBV5-1; CDR3aa: CASSVLTGDTEAFF
j_gene: TRBJ1-6; v_gene: TRBV5-4; CDR3aa: CASSSYRGRDSPLHF
j_gene: TRBJ2-7; v_gene: TRBV4-2; CDR3aa: CASSQGGSGRPPCYEQYF
j_gene: TRBJ2-1; v_gene: TRBV11-3; CDR3aa: CASSLDQVYNEQFF
j_gene: TRBJ2-3; v_gene: TRBV7-8; CDR3aa: CASSLAVTSGTDTQYF
j_gene: TRBJ2-1; v_gene: TRBV27; CDR3aa: CASSSPAGRNEQFF
j_gene: TRBJ1-1; v_gene: TRBV18; CDR3aa: CASSPTRNTEAFF
j_gene: TRBJ1-2; v_gene: TRBV28; CDR3aa: CASSPHRQELVRGYTF
j_gene: TRBJ2-1; v_gene: TRBV27; CDR3aa: CASSKQPLAGVPFF
j_gene: TRBJ2-3; v_gene: TRBV27; CDR3aa: CASSSPRTSGRVTDTQYF
j_gene: TRBJ1-2; v_gene: TRBV6-4; CDR3aa: CASSGQNYGYTF
j_gene: TRBJ2-2; v_gene: TRBV10-1; CDR3aa: CASSHSGLAGELFF
j_gene: TRBJ1-2; v_gene: TRBV19; CDR3aa: CASRGQRANYGYTF
j_gene: TRBJ2-7; v_gene: TRBV4-1; CDR3aa: CASSPRGPPSSYEQYF
j_gene: -; v_gene: TRBV7-8; CDR3aa: CASSLAGTRYSYEQYF
j_gene: TRBJ2-2; v_gene: TRBV6-5; CDR3aa: CASNEGGRDTGELFF
j_gene: TRBJ2-7; v_gene: TRBV6-1; CDR3aa: CAVRGAYEQYF
j_gene: TRBJ2-7; v_gene: TRBV7-9; CDR3aa: CASTPSAPSYEQYF
j_gene: TRBJ2-3; v_gene: TRBV4-2; CDR3aa: CASSQDYFASPTDTQYF
j_gene: TRBJ2-3; v_gene: TRBV2; CDR3aa: CASSGLRPSTDTQYF
j_gene: -; v_gene: TRBV19; CDR3aa: CASSISPGTSYEQYF
j_gene: TRBJ1-2; v_gene: TRBV30; CDR3aa: CAWSPPPHYGYTF
j_gene: TRBJ1-4; v_gene: TRBV7-8; CDR3aa: CASSSGTGGYEKLFF
j_gene: TRBJ1-1; v_gene: TRBV19; CDR3aa: CASSSGILSEAFF
j_gene: TRBJ1-5; v_gene: TRBV19; CDR3aa: CASSPQGRYQPQHF
j_gene: TRBJ2-7; v_gene: TRBV9; CDR3aa: CASSVLGQDHHEQYF
j_gene: TRBJ2-7; v_gene: TRBV5-1; CDR3aa: CASSRDLYEQYF